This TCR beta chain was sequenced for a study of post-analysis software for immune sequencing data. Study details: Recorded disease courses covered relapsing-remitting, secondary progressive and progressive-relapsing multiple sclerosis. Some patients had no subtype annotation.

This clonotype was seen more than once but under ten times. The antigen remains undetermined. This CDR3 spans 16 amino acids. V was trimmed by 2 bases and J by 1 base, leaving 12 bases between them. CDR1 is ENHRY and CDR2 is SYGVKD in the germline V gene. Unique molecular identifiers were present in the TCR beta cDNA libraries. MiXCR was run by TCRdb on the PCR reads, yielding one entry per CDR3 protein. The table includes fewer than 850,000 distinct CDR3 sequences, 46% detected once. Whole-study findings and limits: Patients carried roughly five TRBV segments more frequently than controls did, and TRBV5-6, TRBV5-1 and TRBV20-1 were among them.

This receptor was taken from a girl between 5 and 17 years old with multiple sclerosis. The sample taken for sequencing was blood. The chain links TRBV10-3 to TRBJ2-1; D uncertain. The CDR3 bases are TGTGCCATCAGTGAGGGTCTGGGAATGTCCTACAATGAGCAGTTCTTC. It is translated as CAISEGLGMSYNEQFF.